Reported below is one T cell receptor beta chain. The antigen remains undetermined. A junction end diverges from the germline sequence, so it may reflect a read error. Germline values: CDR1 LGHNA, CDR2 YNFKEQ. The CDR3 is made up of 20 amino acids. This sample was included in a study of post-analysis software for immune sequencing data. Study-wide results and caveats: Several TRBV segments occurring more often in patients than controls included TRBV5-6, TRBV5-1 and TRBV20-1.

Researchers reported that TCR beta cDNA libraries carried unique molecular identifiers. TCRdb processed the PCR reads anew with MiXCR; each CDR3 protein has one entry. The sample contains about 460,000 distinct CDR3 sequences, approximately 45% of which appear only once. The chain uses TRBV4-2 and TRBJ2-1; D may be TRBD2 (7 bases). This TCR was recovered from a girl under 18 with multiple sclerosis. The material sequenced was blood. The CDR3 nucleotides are TGTGCCAGCAGCGGGGTGAATAGGGGGACTAATCGTTGGACCTACAATGAGCGGTTCTTC. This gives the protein CASSGVNRGTNRWTYNERFF.